The TCR beta chain under discussion was sequenced for a study of cytomegalovirus exposure and HLA in healthy donors. Study-wide points: Sequencing had likely introduced a cluster of highly shared sequence variants as an artifact. In the analysis, some V segments, TRBV6-2 and TRBV6-3 included, were excluded as indistinguishable.

PCR was performed using 60 Vbeta and 13 Jbeta primers. Produced via immunoSEQ multiplex PCR; TCRdb's table is partial and in-frame only. The sample lists some 110,000 clones, roughly 73% occurring once. Per the germline V gene, CDR1 is SGHKS and CDR2 is YYEKEE (reference sequence). The ends lost 3 bases at V and 6 bases at J; junction bases unmatched: 13. The CDR3 spans 17 residues. This clone was observed a handful of times. What it binds is not known. The clonotype comes from a woman under 40 in good health and CMV-seronegative. The sample consisted of PBMCs. The chain couples TRBV5-5 to TRBJ2-2, with TRBD2 matching 8 bases. Here the CDR3 reads CASSYSRGLVSAGELFF. As DNA, the CDR3 is TGTGCCAGCAGCTATAGTCGGGGACTAGTCAGTGCCGGGGAGCTGTTTTTT.